This T cell receptor beta chain was obtained from a study of T cells in Graves' hyperthyroidism and ophthalmopathy. V lost 0 bases and J lost 4; bases outside the gene matches: 7. This CDR3 is built from 17 residues. From germline, CDR1 is MGHRA and CDR2 YSYEKL. It was RNA transcripts that yielded the amplified TCR beta CDR3 regions. The study used the HTBI primer set for a first-round RT-PCR of the TCR CDR3. In TCRdb, the multiplex PCR reads were re-called with MiXCR into one record per CDR3 protein. The sample yields over 700,000 distinct CDR3 sequences, about 17% seen once. Reasons for excluding patients were uncontrolled infection, other autoimmune disease, pregnancy or lactation. PBMCs were obtained from approximately 10 ml fresh peripheral blood. Study results and caveats: Before onset, by a median of about six months, the model predicted ophthalmopathy.

Turning to this clonotype: The antigen is unknown.

The chain carries TRBV4-1 and TRBJ2-1, with TRBD2 matching 9 bases. The sample consisted of blood. This TCR came from a woman aged 45-60 years with Graves' hyperthyroidism that later progressed to Graves' ophthalmopathy. For the CDR3, the DNA is TGCGCCAGCAGCCAAGAAAGCCTAGCGGGAATATACAATGAGCAGTTCTTC. Protein: CASSQESLAGIYNEQFF.